These T cell receptor beta chains were read from a single sample in a study of PD-L1 blockade in urothelial cancer. Only in-frame clones appear in the TCRdb table, and some are missing; sequencing was by immunoSEQ multiplex PCR. The profile covers about 50,000 clones, with approximately 75% appearing a single time and approximately 3.3% taken by the ten largest. Sequenced material: PBMCs, taken around atezolizumab (anti-PD-L1) treatment. Every receptor here comes from a man in his sixties or seventies with urothelial cancer. CDR3s include the opening cysteine and the closing phenylalanine or tryptophan. A D gene is named only where the DNA matches it firmly. A row's size may be missing; if present it is once, few, many or a size class.

DNA | CDR3 | D | J | V | size
TGTGCCAGCAGGGACCCAGGTGGACAGGGCTTTCAGCCCCAGCATTTT | CASRDPGGQGFQPQHF | TRBD1 | TRBJ1-5 | TRBV28 | once
TGTGCCATCAGTGAGAGGCAGGGGGAGTATGAGCAGTTCTTC | CAISERQGEYEQFF | TRBD1 | TRBJ2-1 | TRBV10-3 | few
TGTGCCAGCAGTCCACAGGGTAGCTATGGCTACACCTTC | CASSPQGSYGYTF | - | TRBJ1-2 | TRBV6-5 | few
TGTGCCAGCAGCTCCCGACAGGGGCGGGTCACCGGGGAGCTGTTTTTT | CASSSRQGRVTGELFF | TRBD1 | TRBJ2-2 | TRBV5-4 | -
TGTGCCAGTAAGAGGGGGACTGAAGCTTTCTTT | CASKRGTEAFF | - | TRBJ1-1 | TRBV19 | -
TGTGCCAGCAGCCGCGACAGTAGCACAGATACGCAGTATTTT | CASSRDSSTDTQYF | - | TRBJ2-3 | TRBV7-2 | -
TGTGCCAGCAGACCGACAGGGCAAGAGACCCAGTACTTC | CASRPTGQETQYF | TRBD1 | TRBJ2-5 | TRBV6-6 | -
TGTGCCAGCTCACCCTTCGCCGGGGAGCTGTTTTTT | CASSPFAGELFF | - | TRBJ2-2 | TRBV18 | -
TGTGCCAGCAGCTTAACCTCAGCCGACAGGTTTGGCGACAATGAGCAGTTCTTC | CASSLTSADRFGDNEQFF | - | TRBJ2-1 | TRBV7-3 | -
TGTGCCAGCAGTTACTCCCGCGGCAAAGAGACCCAGTACTTC | CASSYSRGKETQYF | - | TRBJ2-5 | TRBV6-5 | -
TGTGCCACCTGGACAGGCACCTCTGGAAACACCATATATTTT | CATWTGTSGNTIYF | TRBD1 | TRBJ1-3 | TRBV28 | -
TGTGCCAGTAGTATTACACCCAACTACGAGCAGTACTTC | CASSITPNYEQYF | - | TRBJ2-7 | TRBV19 | -
TGTGCCAGCAGCTTGGACAGGGGGAACACTGAAGCTTTCTTT | CASSLDRGNTEAFF | TRBD1 | TRBJ1-1 | TRBV7-3 | -
TGTGCCAGCAGCTTAGATCGAGGCGTTAACGGGGAGCTGTTTTTT | CASSLDRGVNGELFF | - | TRBJ2-2 | TRBV11-2 | -
TGTGCCAGCAGCGTAGGGCTAGCGGGGGGGCTAACCGGGAATGAGCAGTTCTTC | CASSVGLAGGLTGNEQFF | TRBD2 | TRBJ2-1 | TRBV9 | -
TGCGCCAGCAGCCAAGATCGGGGTAGCAATCAGCCCCAGCATTTT | CASSQDRGSNQPQHF | - | TRBJ1-5 | TRBV4-3 | -
TGTGCCAGTAGTACTGGGACTAGCGGGAGTTACGAGCAGTACTTC | CASSTGTSGSYEQYF | TRBD2 | TRBJ2-7 | TRBV19 | -
TGTGCCAGCAGCCCCGGACTAGCGGTCGACAATGAGCAGTTCTTC | CASSPGLAVDNEQFF | TRBD2 | TRBJ2-1 | TRBV5-8 | -
TGTGCCAGCAGACCGGGACAGGGGAACTACAATGAGCAGTTCTTC | CASRPGQGNYNEQFF | TRBD1 | TRBJ2-1 | TRBV6-5 | few
TGTGCCAGCAGCTTGGACCCTAGCGGGAGCTACGAGCAGTACTTC | CASSLDPSGSYEQYF | TRBD2 | TRBJ2-7 | TRBV5-4 | -
TGTGCCATCAGTGAGGGGGACAGGGGGCGAGCTGGGGCCAACGTCCTGACTTTC | CAISEGDRGRAGANVLTF | TRBD1 | TRBJ2-6 | TRBV10-3 | -
TGTGCCAGCTCACCAGGCACGGGGTACGGCTACACCTTC | CASSPGTGYGYTF | - | TRBJ1-2 | TRBV18 | -
TGCAGTGCGAGAGATACCTACGAGCAGTACTTC | CSARDTYEQYF | - | TRBJ2-7 | TRBV20-1 | -
TGCAGCCTATCCGAGGCAGATACGCAGTATTTT | CSLSEADTQYF | - | TRBJ2-3 | TRBV20-1 | -
TGTGCCATCGAGAGCAGGGGTTTACAAGAGACCCAGTACTTC | CAIESRGLQETQYF | - | TRBJ2-5 | TRBV10-3 | -
TGTGCCAGCAGCAGCGGGATGAGCTACGAGCAGTACTTC | CASSSGMSYEQYF | TRBD2 | TRBJ2-7 | TRBV6-1 | few
TGTGCCAGCTCACCCGGCGGGGGGACACGCACAGATACGCAGTATTTT | CASSPGGGTRTDTQYF | TRBD2 | TRBJ2-3 | TRBV18 | -
TGCGCCAGCAGCCAGACCCTACGGGGTTTTGGCGAAAAACTGTTTTTT | CASSQTLRGFGEKLFF | - | TRBJ1-4 | TRBV4-1 | -
TGTGCCAGTAGTATAGATTTGGGCAGGGGAAGGCAGTTCTTC | CASSIDLGRGRQFF | - | TRBJ2-1 | TRBV19 | -
TGTGCTAGCAGCTCCGGGACAGGGAGGGCCAACGTCCTGACTTTC | CASSSGTGRANVLTF | TRBD1 | TRBJ2-6 | TRBV7-7 | -
TGCGCCAGCAGCTTGGTTCCTAGCGGGGGGGCCCAAGAGACCCAGTACTTC | CASSLVPSGGAQETQYF | TRBD2 | TRBJ2-5 | TRBV5-1 | -
TGCGCCAGCAGCTTGGTCGGTAGCGCCAGCACAGATACGCAGTATTTT | CASSLVGSASTDTQYF | - | TRBJ2-3 | TRBV5-1 | -
TGTGCCAGTAGTAATCGGGGGACAGTTGAAAAAGCTTTCTTT | CASSNRGTVEKAFF | TRBD1 | TRBJ1-1 | TRBV19 | -
TGTGCCAGCAGCTTAGGGGAGGGTCCATACTACGAGCAGTACTTC | CASSLGEGPYYEQYF | TRBD2 | TRBJ2-7 | TRBV11-1 | once
TGTGCCATCAGCCAAAGCGAGCGGAACACTGAAGCTTTCTTT | CAISQSERNTEAFF | - | TRBJ1-1 | TRBV10-3 | once
TGTGCCAGCTCACCACTTTCGGGGGGCCCCTCCTACGAGCAGTACTTC | CASSPLSGGPSYEQYF | - | TRBJ2-7 | TRBV18 | -
TGCGCCAGCAGTTCGACAGGGGCGCTAAATCAGCCCCAGCATTTT | CASSSTGALNQPQHF | TRBD1 | TRBJ1-5 | TRBV5-1 | -
TGTGCCAGCAGCGGTTACAGCACTCCCGCTGGCTACACCTTC | CASSGYSTPAGYTF | - | TRBJ1-2 | TRBV5-4 | -
TGTGCCAGCAGTGAAGGAGGGGGGGCCCCTAAGACCCAGTACTTC | CASSEGGGAPKTQYF | - | TRBJ2-5 | TRBV6-1 | -
TGTGCCAGCAGCGTAGGGCAGGGGGGCATTGGGTATACGCAGTATTTT | CASSVGQGGIGYTQYF | - | TRBJ2-3 | TRBV9 | -
TGCGCCAGCAGCCTGAGGCAGGGGTTCAATGAGCAGTTCTTC | CASSLRQGFNEQFF | - | TRBJ2-1 | TRBV4-3 | -
TGTGCCAGCAGCGGAAAGGGGAGGGGGAAGCAGTTCTTC | CASSGKGRGKQFF | - | TRBJ2-1 | TRBV7-3 | -